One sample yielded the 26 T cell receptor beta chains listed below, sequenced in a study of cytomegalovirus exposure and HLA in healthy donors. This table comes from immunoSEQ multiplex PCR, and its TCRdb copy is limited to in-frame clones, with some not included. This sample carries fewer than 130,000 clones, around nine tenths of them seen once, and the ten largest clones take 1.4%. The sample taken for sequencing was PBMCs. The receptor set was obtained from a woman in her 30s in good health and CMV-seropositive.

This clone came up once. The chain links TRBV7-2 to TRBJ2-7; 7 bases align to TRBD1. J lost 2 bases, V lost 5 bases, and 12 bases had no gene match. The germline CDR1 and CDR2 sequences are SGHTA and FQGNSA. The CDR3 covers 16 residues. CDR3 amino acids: CASSPQLGTATYEQYF. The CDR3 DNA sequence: TGTGCCAGCAGCCCGCAACTCGGGACAGCCACCTACGAGCAGTACTTC.

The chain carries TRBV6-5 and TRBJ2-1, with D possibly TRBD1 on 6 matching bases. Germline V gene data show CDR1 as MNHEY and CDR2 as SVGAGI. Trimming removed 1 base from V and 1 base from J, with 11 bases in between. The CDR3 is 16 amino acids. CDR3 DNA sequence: TGTGCCAGCAGTTACTTATCGACAGGATCCTACAATGAGCAGTTCTTC. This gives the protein CASSYLSTGSYNEQFF.

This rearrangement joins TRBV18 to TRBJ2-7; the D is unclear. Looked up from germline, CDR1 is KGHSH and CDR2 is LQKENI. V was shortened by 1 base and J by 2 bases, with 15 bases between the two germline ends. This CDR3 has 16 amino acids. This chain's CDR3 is CASSPRIIAGAYEQYF. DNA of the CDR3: TGTGCCAGCTCACCACGAATCATAGCCGGAGCCTACGAGCAGTACTTC. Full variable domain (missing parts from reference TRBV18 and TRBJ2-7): NAGVMQNPRHLVRRRGQEARLRCSPMKGHSHVYWYRQLPEEGLKFMVYLQKENIIDESGMPKERFSAEFPKEGPSILRIQQVVRGDSAAYFCASSPRIIAGAYEQYFGPGTRLTVT.

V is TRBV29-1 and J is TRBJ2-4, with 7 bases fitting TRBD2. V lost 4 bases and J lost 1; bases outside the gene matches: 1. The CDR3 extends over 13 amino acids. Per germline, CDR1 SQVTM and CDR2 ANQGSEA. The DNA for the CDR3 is TGCAGCGTTGGGGGAGGGGCCAAAAACATTCAGTACTTC. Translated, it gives CSVGGGAKNIQYF.

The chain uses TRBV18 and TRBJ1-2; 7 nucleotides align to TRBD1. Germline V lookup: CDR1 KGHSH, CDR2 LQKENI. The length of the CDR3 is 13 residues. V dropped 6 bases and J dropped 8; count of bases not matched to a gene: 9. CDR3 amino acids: CASSPSTGDGYTF. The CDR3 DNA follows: TGTGCCAGCTCGCCGTCAACAGGGGACGGCTACACCTTC. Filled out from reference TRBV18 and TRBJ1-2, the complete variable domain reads NAGVMQNPRHLVRRRGQEARLRCSPMKGHSHVYWYRQLPEEGLKFMVYLQKENIIDESGMPKERFSAEFPKEGPSILRIQQVVRGDSAAYFCASSPSTGDGYTFGSGTRLTVV.

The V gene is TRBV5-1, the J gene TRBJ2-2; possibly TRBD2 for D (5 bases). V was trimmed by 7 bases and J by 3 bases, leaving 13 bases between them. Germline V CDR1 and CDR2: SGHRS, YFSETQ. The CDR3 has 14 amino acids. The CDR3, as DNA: TGCGCCAGCGCTTCCCAGGACTACACCGGGGAGCTGTTTTTT. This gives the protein CASASQDYTGELFF.

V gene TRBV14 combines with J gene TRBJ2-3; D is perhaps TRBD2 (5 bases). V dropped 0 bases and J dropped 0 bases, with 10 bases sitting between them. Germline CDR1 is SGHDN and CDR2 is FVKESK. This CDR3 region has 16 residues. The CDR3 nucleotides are TGTGCCAGCAGCCAAGATGGACGGGGAAGCACAGATACGCAGTATTTT. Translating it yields CASSQDGRGSTDTQYF.

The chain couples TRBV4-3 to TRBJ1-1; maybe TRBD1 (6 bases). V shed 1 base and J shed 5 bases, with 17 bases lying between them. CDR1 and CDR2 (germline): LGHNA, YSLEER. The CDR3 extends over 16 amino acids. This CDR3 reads CASSQGFGTIGTEAFF. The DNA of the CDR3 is TGCGCCAGCAGCCAAGGATTCGGGACAATAGGGACTGAAGCTTTCTTT.

The CDR3 region has the DNA TGTGCCAGCAGCTCCAGACCCGGGGACGAGCAGTACTTC. Translation gives CASSSRPGDEQYF. V is TRBV7-2 and J is TRBJ2-7; D may be TRBD2 (5 bases). From germline, CDR1 is SGHTA and CDR2 FQGNSA. The V end was cut by 4 bases, the J end by 5 bases, with 12 bases between. There are 13 residues in the CDR3.

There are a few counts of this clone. The CDR3 DNA is TGTGCCAGCAGTCCATGGACAGGGGGCGTTCGGGGGTACGAGCAGTACTTC. Protein: CASSPWTGGVRGYEQYF. The chain has TRBV28 and TRBJ2-7; 11 bases align to TRBD1. This CDR3 spans 17 amino acids. Germline V gives CDR1 MDHEN, CDR2 SYDVKM. The junction had 13 bases not matched to a gene; V was cut back by 5 bases and J by 4 bases. Full variable domain (outside the CDR3, taken from reference TRBV28 and TRBJ2-7): DVKVTQSSRYLVKRTGEKVFLECVQDMDHENMFWYRQDPGLGLRLIYFSYDVKMKEKGDIPEGYSVSREKKERFSLILESASTNQTSMYLCASSPWTGGVRGYEQYFGPGTRLTVT.

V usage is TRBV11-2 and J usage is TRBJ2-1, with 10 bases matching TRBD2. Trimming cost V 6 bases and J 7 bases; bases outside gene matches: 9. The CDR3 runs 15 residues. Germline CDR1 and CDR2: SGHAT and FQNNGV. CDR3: CASRRLAGERNEQFF. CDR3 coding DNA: TGTGCCAGCAGACGCCTAGCGGGGGAGAGGAATGAGCAGTTCTTC.

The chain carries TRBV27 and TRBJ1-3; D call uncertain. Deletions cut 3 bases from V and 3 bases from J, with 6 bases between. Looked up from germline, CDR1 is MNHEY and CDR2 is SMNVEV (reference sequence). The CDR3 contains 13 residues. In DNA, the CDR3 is TGTGCCAGCAGTTTGGGCTTTGGAAACACCATATATTTT. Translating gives CASSLGFGNTIYF.

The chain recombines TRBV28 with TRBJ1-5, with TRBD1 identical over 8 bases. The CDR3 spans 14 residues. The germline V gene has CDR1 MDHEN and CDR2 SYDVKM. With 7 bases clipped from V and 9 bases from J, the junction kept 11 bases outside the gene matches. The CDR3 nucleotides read TGTGCCAGCACCTTAGGACAGGGTGGCACGCCCCAGCATTTT. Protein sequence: CASTLGQGGTPQHF.

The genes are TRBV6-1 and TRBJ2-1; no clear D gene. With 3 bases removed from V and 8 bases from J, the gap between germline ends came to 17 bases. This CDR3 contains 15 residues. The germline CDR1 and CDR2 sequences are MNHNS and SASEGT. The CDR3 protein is CASSDRLPTVHEQFF. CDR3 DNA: TGTGCCAGCAGTGATCGACTGCCCACCGTCCATGAGCAGTTCTTC.

The CDR3 sequence is CASSFELAGWTQYF. The CDR3 region has the DNA TGTGCCAGCAGCTTCGAACTAGCTGGGTGGACCCAGTACTTC. The rearrangement joins TRBV28 to TRBJ2-5; D might be TRBD2 (6 bases). In germline, CDR1 is MDHEN, CDR2 SYDVKM. The CDR3 is 14 amino acids. Trimming left V 6 bases short and J 7 bases short, with 18 bases between.

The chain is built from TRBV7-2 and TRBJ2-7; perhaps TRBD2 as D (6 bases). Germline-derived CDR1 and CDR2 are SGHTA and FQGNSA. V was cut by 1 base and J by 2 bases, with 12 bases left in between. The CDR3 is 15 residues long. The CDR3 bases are TGTGCCAGCAGCTTAGGAGGCGGGGACCCCTACGAGCAGTACTTC. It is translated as CASSLGGGDPYEQYF.

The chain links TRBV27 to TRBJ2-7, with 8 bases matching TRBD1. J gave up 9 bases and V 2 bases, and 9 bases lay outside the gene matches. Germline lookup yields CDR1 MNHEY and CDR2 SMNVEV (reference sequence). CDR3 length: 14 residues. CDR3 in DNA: TGTGCCAGCAGTTTACAGGGGGCGCGGGCGAGGCAGTACTTC. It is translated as CASSLQGARARQYF.

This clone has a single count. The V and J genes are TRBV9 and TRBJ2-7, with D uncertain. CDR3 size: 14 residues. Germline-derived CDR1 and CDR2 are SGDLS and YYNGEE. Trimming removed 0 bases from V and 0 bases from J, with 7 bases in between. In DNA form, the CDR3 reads TGTGCCAGCAGCGTAGACGCGTCCTCCTACGAGCAGTACTTC. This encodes CASSVDASSYEQYF. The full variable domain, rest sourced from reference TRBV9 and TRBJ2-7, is DSGVTQTPKHLITATGQRVTLRCSPRSGDLSVYWYQQSLDQGLQFLIQYYNGEERAKGNILERFSAQQFPDLHSELNLSSLELGDSALYFCASSVDASSYEQYFGPGTRLTVT.

The CDR3 DNA sequence: TGTGCCAGCAGTGACGGCGGGAGGGCCCACGAGCAGTACTTC. Its protein is CASSDGGRAHEQYF. The chain carries TRBV2 and TRBJ2-7, with TRBD2 matching over 9 bases. V shed 3 bases, J shed 5 bases, and the junction held 5 bases outside the gene matches. Germline CDR1 is SNHLY and CDR2 is FYNNEI. This CDR3 comprises 14 residues.

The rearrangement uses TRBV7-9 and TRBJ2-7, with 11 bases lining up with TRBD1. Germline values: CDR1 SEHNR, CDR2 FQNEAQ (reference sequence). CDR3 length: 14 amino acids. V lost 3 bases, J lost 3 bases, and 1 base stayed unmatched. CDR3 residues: CASSFGTGGYEQYF. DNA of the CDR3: TGTGCCAGCAGCTTCGGGACAGGGGGCTACGAGCAGTACTTC. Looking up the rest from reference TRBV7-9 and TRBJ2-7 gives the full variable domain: DTGVSQNPRHKITKRGQNVTFRCDPISEHNRLYWYRQTLGQGPEFLTYFQNEAQLEKSRLLSDRFSAERPKGSFSTLEIQRTEQGDSAMYLCASSFGTGGYEQYFGPGTRLTVT.

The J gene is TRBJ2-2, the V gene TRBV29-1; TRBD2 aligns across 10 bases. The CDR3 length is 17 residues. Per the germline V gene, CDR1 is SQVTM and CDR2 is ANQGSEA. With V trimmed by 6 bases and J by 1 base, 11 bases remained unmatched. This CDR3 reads CSVVTSGSPQNTGELFF. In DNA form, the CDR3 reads TGCAGCGTCGTGACTAGCGGGTCTCCTCAGAACACCGGGGAGCTGTTTTTT.

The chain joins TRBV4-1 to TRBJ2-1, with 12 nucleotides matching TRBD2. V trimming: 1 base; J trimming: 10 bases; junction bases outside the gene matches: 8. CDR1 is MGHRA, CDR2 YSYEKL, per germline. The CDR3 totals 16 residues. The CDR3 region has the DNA TGCGCCAGCAGCCAAGTAACTAGCGGGGGGAATGACGAGCAGTTCTTC. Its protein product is CASSQVTSGGNDEQFF.

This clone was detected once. The CDR3 loop is CASSARLAGPSYEQYF. In nucleotides, the CDR3 is TGTGCCAGCAGCGCCAGACTAGCGGGGCCCTCCTACGAGCAGTACTTC. The rearrangement uses TRBV7-6 and TRBJ2-7, with 11 bases matching TRBD2. This CDR3 is built from 16 residues. The germline V gene has CDR1 SGHVS and CDR2 FNYEAQ. Losses at the gene ends were 5 bases for V and 0 bases for J; bases not matched to a gene: 6.

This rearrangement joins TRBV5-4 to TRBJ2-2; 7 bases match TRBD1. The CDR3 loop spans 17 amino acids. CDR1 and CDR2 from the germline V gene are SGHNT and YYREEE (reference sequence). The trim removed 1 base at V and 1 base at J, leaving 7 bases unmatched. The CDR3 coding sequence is TGTGCCAGCAGCTTGCCTATACAGGGGAGGAACACCGGGGAGCTGTTTTTT. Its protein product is CASSLPIQGRNTGELFF. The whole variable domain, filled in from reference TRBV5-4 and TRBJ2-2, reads ETGVTQSPTHLIKTRGQQVTLRCSSQSGHNTVSWYQQALGQGPQFIFQYYREEENGRGNFPPRFSGLQFPNYSSELNVNALELDDSALYLCASSLPIQGRNTGELFFGEGSRLTVL.

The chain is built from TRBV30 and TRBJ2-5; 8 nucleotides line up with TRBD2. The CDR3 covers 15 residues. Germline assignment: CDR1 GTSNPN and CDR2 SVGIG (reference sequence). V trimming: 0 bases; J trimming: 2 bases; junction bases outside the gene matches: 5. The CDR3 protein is CAWSVGLAGQETQYF. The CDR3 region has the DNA TGTGCCTGGAGTGTTGGGCTAGCGGGTCAAGAGACCCAGTACTTC.

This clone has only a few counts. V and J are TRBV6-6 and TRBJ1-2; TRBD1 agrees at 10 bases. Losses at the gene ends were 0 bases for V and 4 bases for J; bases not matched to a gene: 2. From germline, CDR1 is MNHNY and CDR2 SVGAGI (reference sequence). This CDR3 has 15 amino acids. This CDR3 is CASSYSGQGFYGYTF. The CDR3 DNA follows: TGTGCCAGCAGTTACTCGGGACAGGGGTTCTATGGCTACACCTTC.